Listed here are 2 T cell receptor beta chains from one sample, sequenced in a study of shared clonotypes between healthy human individuals. Naive-designated CD8 cells lacked CD45RO, were positively enriched for CCR7, and omitted terminally differentiated effector memory CD45RA+ cells. Method: immunoSEQ multiplex PCR; TCRdb's copy keeps in-frame clones and lacks some. The data contain a few hundred thousand clones, 95% to 96% of them singletons. Sample: naive CD8+ T cells sorted from blood. These receptors were taken from a woman younger than 45 in good health.

The rearrangement uses TRBV5-6 and TRBJ1-5; D perhaps matches TRBD1 (6 bases). V lost 0 bases and J lost 0, with 13 bases in between. Germline V gene sequence: CDR1 SGHDT, CDR2 YYEEEE. This CDR3 is built from 17 residues. CDR3 DNA sequence: TGTGCCAGCAGCTTGGGAGGGGGAGATTATAGCAATCAGCCCCAGCATTTT. Its translation is CASSLGGGDYSNQPQHF.

The genes are TRBV6-6 and TRBJ2-1; 7 nucleotides match TRBD2. Germline V gives CDR1 MNHNY, CDR2 SVGAGI (reference sequence). The CDR3 covers 15 residues. V lost 2 bases and J lost 3; bases outside the gene matches: 4. CDR3 in DNA: TGTGCCAGCAGTTACGAGGCTAGCGGCTACAATGAGCAGTTCTTC. Translated, it gives CASSYEASGYNEQFF.